These 28 T cell receptor beta chains came from one sample sequenced in a study of cytomegalovirus exposure and HLA in healthy donors. A multiplex PCR was run with 60 Vbeta primers and 13 Jbeta primers. Method: immunoSEQ multiplex PCR; TCRdb's copy keeps in-frame clones and lacks some. This table has 200,000 to 250,000 clones, 70% to 80% appearing once. Sequences were obtained from PBMCs. Source of these receptors: a woman aged 60-75 years in good health and CMV-seropositive.

The chain joins TRBV6-6 to TRBJ1-4; 7 bases line up with TRBD1. Per germline, CDR1 MNHNY and CDR2 SVGAGI (reference sequence). The CDR3 runs 15 residues. J gave up 5 bases and V 6 bases, and 9 bases lay outside the gene matches. CDR3 in amino acids: CASSSPGQQNEKLFF. DNA for the CDR3: TGTGCCAGCAGCTCACCGGGACAGCAAAATGAAAAACTGTTTTTT.

This clone was found once. This sequence joins TRBV9 and TRBJ2-5, with 7 bases that match TRBD2. V dropped 1 base and J dropped 1; count of bases not matched to a gene: 4. In germline, CDR1 is SGDLS, CDR2 YYNGEE. The CDR3 loop spans 15 amino acids. The CDR3 region is CASSVSGGSQETQYF. The CDR3 DNA is TGTGCCAGCAGCGTATCCGGGGGGAGCCAAGAGACCCAGTACTTC.

The V call is TRBV2, the J call TRBJ2-3; D gene uncertain. This CDR3 has 15 residues. Trimming took off 4 bases at V and 4 bases at J, with 15 bases between the two ends. Germline CDR1 reads SNHLY; CDR2 reads FYNNEI. CDR3 coding DNA: TGTGCCAGCAGTGCCCCAGTTGTTGGAGCAGATACGCAGTATTTT. The encoded protein is CASSAPVVGADTQYF. The full variable domain, rest sourced from reference TRBV2 and TRBJ2-3, is EPEVTQTPSHQVTQMGQEVILRCVPISNHLYFYWYRQILGQKVEFLVSFYNNEISEKSEIFDDQFSVERPDGSNFTLKIRSTKLEDSAMYFCASSAPVVGADTQYFGPGTRLTVL.

V and J are TRBV12-2 and TRBJ2-3; TRBD2, the table's D call, was not compared with the DNA. TRBV12-2 is an annotated pseudogene. The CDR3 has 13 residues. CDR3 residues: CASRSRETDTQYF. The CDR3 DNA reads TGTGCAAGTCGCTCGCGGGAAACAGATACGCAGTATTTT.

V is TRBV4-2 and J is TRBJ1-1; D remains unclear. Germline loops: CDR1 LGHNA, CDR2 YNFKEQ. The germline V and J ends were trimmed by 0 bases and 1 base, with 9 bases remaining between them. The CDR3 extends over 15 amino acids. Here the CDR3 reads CASSQEAKANTEAFF. The CDR3, as DNA: TGTGCCAGCAGCCAAGAAGCGAAGGCGAACACTGAAGCTTTCTTT.

This clone has just a few counts. J is TRBJ2-5 and V is TRBV27; 9 bases match TRBD2. The CDR3 covers 14 residues. The ends lost 4 bases at V and 13 bases at J; junction bases unmatched: 13. Looked up from germline, CDR1 is MNHEY and CDR2 is SMNVEV (reference sequence). CDR3 DNA: TGTGCCAGCAGTTCGACTAGCGGTGCCTCTGCGCGGTACTTC. Amino acid sequence: CASSSTSGASARYF.

This chain joins TRBV5-4 and TRBJ2-5; possibly TRBD2 for D (6 bases). The CDR3 contains 15 residues. Germline V CDR1 and CDR2: SGHNT, YYREEE (reference sequence). V shed 0 bases and J shed 0 bases, with 9 bases lying between them. CDR3: CASSLDLANQETQYF. The CDR3 bases are TGTGCCAGCAGCTTGGATCTAGCGAACCAAGAGACCCAGTACTTC.

This chain joins TRBV5-1 and TRBJ1-2; D unclear. Trimming left V 0 bases short and J 4 bases short, with 13 bases between. The CDR3 sequence is 15 residues long. Germline V CDR1 and CDR2: SGHRS, YFSETQ. CDR3 in amino acids: CASSLEGRGFYGYTF. DNA for the CDR3: TGCGCCAGCAGCTTGGAGGGCAGAGGGTTCTATGGCTACACCTTC.

This chain uses TRBV5-1 with TRBJ2-5; the match to TRBD2 covers 9 bases. Germline values: CDR1 SGHRS, CDR2 YFSETQ. The CDR3 has 16 amino acids. V lost 0 bases to trimming and J lost 3 bases; unmatched junction nucleotides: 6. The CDR3 reads CASSLGLAGNEETQYF. DNA for the CDR3: TGCGCCAGCAGCTTGGGGCTAGCGGGGAACGAAGAGACCCAGTACTTC.

V and J are TRBV5-4 and TRBJ2-1; no definite D call. Germline V gives CDR1 SGHNT, CDR2 YYREEE (reference sequence). V lost 0 bases to trimming and J lost 2 bases, with 12 bases between them. This CDR3 spans 16 amino acids. The CDR3 DNA sequence: TGTGCCAGCAGCTTGGTCCCCCCAAGCCCCTACAATGAGCAGTTCTTC. It specifies CASSLVPPSPYNEQFF.

Only a few counts were recorded for this clone. This rearrangement joins TRBV14 to TRBJ2-7, with 8 positions matching TRBD1. Germline assignment: CDR1 SGHDN and CDR2 FVKESK. The CDR3 runs to 17 residues. V gave up 3 bases and J gave up 4 bases; unmatched junction bases: 14. The CDR3, as DNA: TGTGCCAGCAGCCAGGATCTTGACAGGGGAAGAAGGTACGAGCAGTACTTC. Protein product: CASSQDLDRGRRYEQYF.

V and J are TRBV27 and TRBJ2-3; no firm D call. The CDR3 runs 15 residues. Per germline, CDR1 MNHEY and CDR2 SMNVEV (reference sequence). Between the trimmed V and J ends, which lost 5 bases and 4 bases, there was a span of 16 bases. CDR3 loop: CASSRPGALADTQYF. As DNA, the CDR3 is TGTGCCAGCAGTCGACCGGGTGCGTTGGCAGATACGCAGTATTTT.

The rearrangement uses TRBV21-1 and TRBJ2-7; the D call in the table, TRBD1, was not verified against the DNA. TRBV21-1 represents a pseudogene. The CDR3 has 16 residues. CDR3: CASSRVPGQGGCEQYF. In DNA form, the CDR3 reads TGTGCCAGCAGCAGAGTACCGGGACAGGGCGGTTGCGAGCAGTACTTC.

This chain connects TRBV5-8 to TRBJ1-2; D is unclear. Trimming removed 4 bases at V and 5 bases at J, with 6 bases between. CDR1 and CDR2 from the germline V gene are SGHTS and YDEGEE. The length of the CDR3 is 11 residues. CDR3 loop: CASSPQYGYTF. The CDR3 DNA is TGTGCCAGCAGCCCCCAGTATGGCTACACCTTC.

A remark on this clone: Other DNA sequences in this specimen translate into the identical CDR3. This chain joins TRBV6-1 and TRBJ1-1, with 9 positions matching TRBD1. The CDR3 spans 14 residues. The junction had 5 bases not matched to a gene; V was cut back by 4 bases and J by 5 bases. Germline values: CDR1 MNHNS, CDR2 SASEGT. The chain's CDR3 is CASSGTGGYTEAFF. The DNA for the CDR3 is TGTGCCAGCAGTGGCACAGGGGGCTATACTGAAGCTTTCTTT.

The chain carries TRBV2 and TRBJ2-5; no clear D. CDR1 and CDR2 (germline): SNHLY, FYNNEI. The germline V and J ends were trimmed by 3 bases and 3 bases, with 8 bases remaining between them. This CDR3 comprises 13 residues. The CDR3, as DNA: TGTGCCAGCAGTGACAACTTTAAAGAGACCCAGTACTTC. Translation: CASSDNFKETQYF.

The chain recombines TRBV7-8 with TRBJ1-1; TRBD1 aligns across 7 bases. Germline CDR1 SGHVS, CDR2 FQNEAQ. The CDR3 loop spans 13 amino acids. Unmatched junction bases numbered 6, after V lost 5 bases and J lost 6 bases. DNA for the CDR3: TGTGCCAGCAGCGCCGACAGGGTTTCTGAAGCTTTCTTT. It encodes CASSADRVSEAFF.

The rearrangement uses TRBV2 and TRBJ1-5; 8 bases are a match to TRBD1. V shed 6 bases and J 2 bases; nucleotides not matched to a gene: 3. CDR3 length: 14 amino acids. Germline loops: CDR1 SNHLY, CDR2 FYNNEI. The CDR3, as DNA: TGTGCCAGCAGCGCGGACAGGGGCAATCAGCCCCAGCATTTT. This gives the protein CASSADRGNQPQHF.

The rearrangement uses TRBV2 and TRBJ2-7, with a possible D match to TRBD2 (6 bases). Germline loops: CDR1 SNHLY, CDR2 FYNNEI. This CDR3 contains 13 residues. Trimming cost V 7 bases and J 4 bases, with 14 bases left between them. The CDR3 region has the DNA TGTGCCAGCACCTCGGGCGGGGCATACGAGCAGTACTTC. It specifies CASTSGGAYEQYF. The full variable domain, with the rest looked up from reference TRBV2 and TRBJ2-7, is EPEVTQTPSHQVTQMGQEVILRCVPISNHLYFYWYRQILGQKVEFLVSFYNNEISEKSEIFDDQFSVERPDGSNFTLKIRSTKLEDSAMYFCASTSGGAYEQYFGPGTRLTVT.

The gene calls are TRBV19 and TRBJ1-4, with 10 positions matching TRBD1. This CDR3 is built from 16 residues. The ends lost 4 bases at V and 2 bases at J; junction bases unmatched: 4. CDR1 and CDR2 from the germline V gene are LNHDA and SQIVND (reference sequence). The CDR3 bases are TGTGCCAGTAGTAGACAGGGGGCGCATACTAATGAAAAACTGTTTTTT. It is translated as CASSRQGAHTNEKLFF.

This clone has just a few counts. This chain uses TRBV5-1 with TRBJ2-6; 7 bases are shared with TRBD2. Germline V CDR1 and CDR2: SGHRS, YFSETQ. After removal of 4 bases from V and 4 bases from J, the junction contained 2 bases not matched to a gene. The CDR3 has 14 amino acids. CDR3 in amino acids: CASSGGGGANVLTF. The CDR3 DNA follows: TGCGCCAGCAGCGGGGGAGGGGGGGCCAACGTCCTGACTTTC.

The chain uses TRBV11-2 and TRBJ1-2; TRBD1 might be the D (6 bases). The CDR3 runs to 15 residues. V was shortened by 3 bases and J by 2 bases, with 13 bases between the two germline ends. Germline CDR1 reads SGHAT; CDR2 reads FQNNGV. The CDR3 loop reads CASSFQPTGNYGYTF. DNA for the CDR3: TGTGCCAGCAGCTTCCAACCGACAGGCAACTATGGCTACACCTTC.

This chain joins TRBV27 and TRBJ1-1; 8 nucleotides match TRBD1. This CDR3 contains 12 residues. The V and J ends lost 5 bases and 5 bases, in that order; junction bases with no gene match: 1. Germline V gene sequence: CDR1 MNHEY, CDR2 SMNVEV (reference sequence). CDR3 sequence reads: CASSHRGTEAFF. CDR3 nucleotides: TGTGCCAGCAGTCACAGGGGGACTGAAGCTTTCTTT.

Here the CDR3 reads CASRSRGGLDEQFF. In DNA, the CDR3 is TGTGCCAGCAGATCGCGGGGGGGCCTAGATGAGCAGTTCTTC. The V call is TRBV2, the J call TRBJ2-1; 9 positions agree with TRBD2. The CDR3 sequence is 14 residues long. The ends lost 6 bases at V and 8 bases at J; junction bases unmatched: 8. The germline V gene has CDR1 SNHLY and CDR2 FYNNEI.

This chain joins TRBV2 and TRBJ1-1, with 8 bases lining up with TRBD1. Germline trimming cut 6 bases from V and 1 base from J; bases unmatched to any gene: 4. CDR3 length: 14 residues. Germline V gene sequence: CDR1 SNHLY, CDR2 FYNNEI. The DNA for the CDR3 is TGTGCCAGCAGATCAACAGGGGGGAACACTGAAGCTTTCTTT. Its protein product is CASRSTGGNTEAFF. Looking up the rest from reference TRBV2 and TRBJ1-1 gives the full variable domain: EPEVTQTPSHQVTQMGQEVILRCVPISNHLYFYWYRQILGQKVEFLVSFYNNEISEKSEIFDDQFSVERPDGSNFTLKIRSTKLEDSAMYFCASRSTGGNTEAFFGQGTRLTVV.

The genes are TRBV4-2 and TRBJ2-2, with 12 bases identical to TRBD2. The CDR3 loop spans 17 amino acids. Germline-derived CDR1 and CDR2 are LGHNA and YNFKEQ. Trimming cost V 4 bases and J 7 bases; bases outside gene matches: 10. This CDR3 reads CASSPKTSGREDGELFF. The CDR3 DNA follows: TGTGCCAGCAGCCCAAAGACTAGCGGGAGAGAGGACGGGGAGCTGTTTTTT.

This chain uses TRBV5-6 with TRBJ2-7, with 7 positions matching TRBD1. Germline-derived CDR1 and CDR2 are SGHDT and YYEEEE. V was clipped by 4 bases and J by 0 bases; unmatched bases: 7. The CDR3 has 15 residues. The CDR3 DNA follows: TGTGCCAGCAGCGGGGGCCGGGACAGCTCCTACGAGCAGTACTTC. Protein product: CASSGGRDSSYEQYF.

The chain couples TRBV5-8 to TRBJ2-2; TRBD1 matches 9 bases. The V gene's germline CDR1 is SGHTS and CDR2 YDEGEE. V trimming: 4 bases; J trimming: 4 bases; junction bases outside the gene matches: 2. The CDR3 has 14 residues. In DNA form, the CDR3 reads TGTGCCAGCAGCCGGGACAGGGCCACCGGGGAGCTGTTTTTT. Amino acid sequence: CASSRDRATGELFF.